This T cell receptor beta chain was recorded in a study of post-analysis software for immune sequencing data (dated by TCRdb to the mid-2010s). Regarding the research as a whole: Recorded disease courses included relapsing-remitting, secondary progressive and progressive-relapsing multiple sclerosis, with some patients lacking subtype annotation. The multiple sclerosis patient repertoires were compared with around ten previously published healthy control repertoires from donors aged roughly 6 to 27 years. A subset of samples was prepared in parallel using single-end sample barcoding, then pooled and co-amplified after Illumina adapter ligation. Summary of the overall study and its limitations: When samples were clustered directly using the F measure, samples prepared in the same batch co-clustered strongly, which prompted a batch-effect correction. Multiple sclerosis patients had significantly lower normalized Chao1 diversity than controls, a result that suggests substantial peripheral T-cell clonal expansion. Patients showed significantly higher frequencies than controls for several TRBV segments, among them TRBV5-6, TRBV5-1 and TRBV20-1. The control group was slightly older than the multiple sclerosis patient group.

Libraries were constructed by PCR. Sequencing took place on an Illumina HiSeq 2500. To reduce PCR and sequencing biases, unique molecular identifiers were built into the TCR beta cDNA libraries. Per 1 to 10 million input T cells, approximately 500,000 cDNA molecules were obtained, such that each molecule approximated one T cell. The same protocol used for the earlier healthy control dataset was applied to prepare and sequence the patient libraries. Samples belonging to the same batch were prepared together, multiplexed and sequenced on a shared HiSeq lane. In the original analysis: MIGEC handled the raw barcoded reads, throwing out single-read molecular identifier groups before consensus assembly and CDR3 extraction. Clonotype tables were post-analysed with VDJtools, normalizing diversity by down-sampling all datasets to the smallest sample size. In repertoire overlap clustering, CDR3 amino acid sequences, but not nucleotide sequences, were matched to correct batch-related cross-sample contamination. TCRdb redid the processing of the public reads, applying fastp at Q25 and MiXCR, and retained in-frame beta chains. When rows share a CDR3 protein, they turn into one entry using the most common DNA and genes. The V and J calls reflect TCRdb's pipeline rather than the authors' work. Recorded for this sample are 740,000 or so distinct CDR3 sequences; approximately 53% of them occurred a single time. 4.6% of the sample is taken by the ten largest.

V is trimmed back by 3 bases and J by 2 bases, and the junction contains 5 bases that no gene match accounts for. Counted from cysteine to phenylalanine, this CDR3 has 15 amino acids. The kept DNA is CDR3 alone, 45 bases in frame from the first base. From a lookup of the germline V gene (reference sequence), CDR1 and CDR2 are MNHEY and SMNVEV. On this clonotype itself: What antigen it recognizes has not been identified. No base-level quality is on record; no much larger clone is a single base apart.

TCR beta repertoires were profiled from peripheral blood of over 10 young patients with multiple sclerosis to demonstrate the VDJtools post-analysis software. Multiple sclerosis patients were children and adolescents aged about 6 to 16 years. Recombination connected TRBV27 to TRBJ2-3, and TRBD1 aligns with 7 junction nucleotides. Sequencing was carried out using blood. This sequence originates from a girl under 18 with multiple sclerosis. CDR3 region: CASSFATGYTDTQYF. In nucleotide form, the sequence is TGTGCCAGCAGTTTTGCGACAGGGTACACAGATACGCAGTATTTT.